Each of the 16 T cell receptor beta chains below was sequenced from the same sample in a study of tumor-infiltrating lymphocytes in primary liver carcinoma. Unsorted whole blood yielded blood RNA, and germline DNA was extracted as well. Starting from around 510 ng of total RNA, TCR beta cDNA was produced with a primer in the constant region. Three nested multiplex PCR rounds of slightly modified ARM-PCR generated TCR beta libraries. The two initial PCR rounds, roughly 9 cycles each, used TRBV1-TRBV30 forward and C-beta reverse primers. TCRdb re-analysed the multiplex PCR reads in MiXCR, keeping a single row per CDR3 protein. Among about 180,000 distinct CDR3 sequences, over 45% were seen once, and the ten largest hold 65% to 80%. Sequenced sample: peripheral blood. The receptors here all came from a man aged 35 to 55 with primary liver carcinoma and hepatitis B virus infection.

A note on this clonotype: This sequence may be a read error, since a much larger clone differs from it by one base. This rearrangement joins TRBV11-2 to TRBJ2-2; D remains unclear. The CDR3 runs to 16 residues. CDR1 SGHAT and CDR2 FQNNGV come from the germline V gene. The V end was cut by 5 bases, the J end by 4 bases, with 17 bases between. CDR3 amino acids: CASSTPLTGSTGELFF. The CDR3 coding sequence is TGTGCCAGCAGCACCCCGTTGACTGGCAGCACCGGGGAGCTGTTTTTT.

This chain uses TRBV29-1 with TRBJ2-1; the D is unclear. V lost 7 bases, J lost 7 bases, and 8 bases lay in between. The CDR3 is made up of 10 amino acids. Germline CDR1 is SQVTM and CDR2 is ANQGSEA. The CDR3 protein is CSALQNEQFF. The CDR3 DNA reads TGCAGCGCGCTTCAGAATGAGCAGTTCTTC.

This clonotype was seen only once. Compared with germline, one end of the junction differs, possibly owing to a read error. The chain carries TRBV11-2 and TRBJ2-3; 10 nucleotides align to TRBD2. Germline V CDR1 and CDR2: SGHAT, FQNNGV. The CDR3 sequence is 15 residues long. The CDR3: CASSSGTSDTGTQYF. CDR3 DNA sequence: TGTGCTAGCAGCTCCGGGACTAGCGACACAGGTACGCAGTATTTT.

V gene TRBV29-1 combines with J gene TRBJ2-5; possibly TRBD1 for D (5 bases). The V and J ends lost 1 base and 11 bases respectively, with 20 bases between them. CDR3 length: 14 amino acids. The germline gives CDR1 SQVTM, CDR2 ANQGSEA. CDR3 amino acids: CSVEGTRVEVGQYF. The DNA of the CDR3 is TGCAGCGTTGAAGGGACAAGGGTTGAAGTGGGTCAGTACTTC.

In this sample, this clonotype turned up once. A read error is possible here, since a much larger clone lies one base away. The V and J genes are TRBV11-2 and TRBJ2-2; 9 nucleotides match TRBD2. The CDR3 sequence is 16 residues long. CDR1 and CDR2 from the germline V gene are SGHAT and FQNNGV. The CDR3 bases are TGTGCCAGCAGCTTAGGGGCTAGCGGGGACACCGGGGGGCTGTTTTTT. This sequence encodes CASSLGASGDTGGLFF.

Ten or more counts support this clonotype. V is TRBV11-2 and J is TRBJ2-7; no definite D call. The V and J ends lost 1 base and 2 bases respectively, with 15 bases between them. From germline, CDR1 is SGHAT and CDR2 FQNNGV. The CDR3 has 16 residues. Written as DNA, the CDR3 is TGTGCCAGCAGCTTAGTTGAAAGGTTTACGGCCTACGAGCAGTACTTC. Its protein is CASSLVERFTAYEQYF.

About this clonotype: A much larger clone sits a single nucleotide away, making a read error possible. This chain links TRBV11-2 with TRBJ2-3; D gene unclear. CDR3 length equals 17 residues. Looked up from germline, CDR1 is SGHAT and CDR2 is FQNNGV. Trimming took 0 bases from V and 3 from J, leaving 16 bases between them. The CDR3 nucleotides read TGTGCCAGCAGCTTAGATAGACGGTGGAACTGGACAGATACGCAGTATTTT. Its translation: CASSLDRRWNWTDTQYF.

This rearrangement joins TRBV11-2 to TRBJ2-7; 8 nucleotides agree with TRBD2. The trim removed 5 bases at V and 5 bases at J, leaving 23 bases unmatched. CDR3 length equals 19 residues. Germline loops: CDR1 SGHAT, CDR2 FQNNGV. Here the CDR3 DNA reads TGTGCCAGCAGCGCTTCCGGGTCTAGCGGGCATATTTCCGTCCACGAGCAGTACTTC. This codes for CASSASGSSGHISVHEQYF.

This clonotype occurred a few times. This sequence joins TRBV4-1 and TRBJ2-1; 10 bases align to TRBD2. V was clipped by 0 bases and J by 4 bases; unmatched bases: 6. Germline V lookup: CDR1 MGHRA, CDR2 YSYEKL. The CDR3 runs 17 residues. DNA of the CDR3: TGCGCCAGCAGCCAAGATCCAGCGGGAGGGCTATACAATGAGCAGTTCTTC. Amino acids: CASSQDPAGGLYNEQFF.

Points on this clonotype: The junction departs from germline at one end; a sequencing error may be responsible. V is TRBV6-1 and J is TRBJ1-5; D is unresolved. Germline V gives CDR1 MNHNS, CDR2 SASEGT. This CDR3 spans 15 amino acids. The CDR3 sequence is CASTLAGTNNQSQHF. DNA for the CDR3: TGTGCCAGCACCCTAGCGGGCACAAACAATCAGTCCCAGCATTTT.

This clonotype was observed a few times. The chain combines TRBV12-3 or TRBV12-4 with TRBJ1-2, with 8 nucleotides matching TRBD1. V was pared by 5 bases and J by 3 bases, with 5 bases of the junction left unmatched. The CDR3 has 14 amino acids. The CDR3: CASSPQGQDYGYTF. DNA for the CDR3: TGTGCCAGCAGTCCGCAGGGACAGGACTATGGCTACACCTTC.

V and J are TRBV7-2 and TRBJ2-2; no reliable D call. This CDR3 is built from 14 residues. V was clipped by 3 bases and J by 1 base, with 6 bases between them. Germline V gene sequence: CDR1 SGHTA, CDR2 FQGNSA. CDR3 DNA: TGTGCCAGCAGCTTGGCGGTGAACACCGGGGAGCTGTTTTTT. Amino acid sequence: CASSLAVNTGELFF.

V and J are TRBV5-4 and TRBJ2-1, with TRBD2 matching 11 bases. CDR3 length: 14 amino acids. The germline V gene has CDR1 SGHNT and CDR2 YYREEE (reference sequence). The junction had 7 bases not matched to a gene; V was cut back by 7 bases and J by 7 bases. The CDR3: CASYGASGRNEQFF. CDR3 bases: TGTGCCAGCTATGGGGCTAGCGGGAGGAATGAGCAGTTCTTC.

Turning to this clonotype: A read error is possible here, since a much larger clone lies one base away. The chain is built from TRBV11-3 and TRBJ2-7; D is perhaps TRBD2 (5 bases). Germline CDR1 is SGHNT and CDR2 is YENEEA. The CDR3 runs to 13 residues. V lost 1 base to trimming and J lost 7 bases, with 11 bases between them. As DNA, the CDR3 is TGTGCCAGCAGCTTAGGTTCTAGAGGGGAGCAGTACTTC. Residues: CASSLGSRGEQYF. Full variable domain (outside the CDR3, taken from reference TRBV11-3 and TRBJ2-7): EAGVVQSPRYKIIEKKQPVAFWCNPISGHNTLYWYLQNLGQGPELLIRYENEEAVDDSQLPKDRFSAERLKGVDSTLKIQPAELGDSAVYLCASSLGSRGEQYFGPGTRLTVT.

This chain joins TRBV30 and TRBJ1-1; a weak D match, TRBD1 (6 bases). This CDR3 has 14 amino acids. V lost 2 bases and J lost 3, with 13 bases in between. Germline CDR1 and CDR2: GTSNPN and SVGIG (reference sequence). For the CDR3, the DNA is TGTGCCTGGAGTCCCCGGACAGCGTACACTGAAGCTTTCTTT. Translation: CAWSPRTAYTEAFF.

V and J are TRBV7-9 and TRBJ2-5; tentatively, D is TRBD1 (6 bases). CDR3 length: 14 amino acids. The V gene's germline CDR1 is SEHNR and CDR2 FQNEAQ (reference sequence). V shed 2 bases and J shed 1 base, with 8 bases lying between them. CDR3 sequence reads: CASSLQDSQETQYF. The CDR3 bases are TGTGCCAGCAGCTTACAGGACAGCCAAGAGACCCAGTACTTC.